A selection of T cell receptor beta chains follows, all from one sample in a study of blood T cell repertoires in COVID-19. Produced via immunoSEQ multiplex PCR; TCRdb's table is partial and in-frame only. The top ten clones hold 5.5% of a sample with about 120,000 clones, approximately 74% of them seen once. The sequenced material came from peripheral blood. The receptor source for this set is a man in his 60s with acute or convalescent COVID-19. CDR3s include the opening cysteine and the closing phenylalanine or tryptophan. Fields, in order: clone size, J gene, V gene, D gene, CDR3 protein, CDR3 DNA. A D gene is named only where the DNA matches it firmly. Clone size is not always given. Where it is, it says once, few, many or a class for expanded clones.

abundance: once; j_gene: TRBJ1-2; v_gene: TRBV24-1; d_gene: TRBD1; CDR3aa: CATSEGQGNYGYTF; CDR3nt: TGTGCCACCAGTGAAGGACAGGGGAACTATGGCTACACCTTC
abundance: -; j_gene: TRBJ2-7; v_gene: TRBV3-1/TRBV3-2; d_gene: TRBD2; CDR3aa: CASSQGASGNSYEQYF; CDR3nt: TGTGCCAGCAGCCAAGGGGCTAGCGGGAACTCCTACGAGCAGTACTTC
abundance: -; j_gene: TRBJ1-5; v_gene: TRBV5-6; d_gene: TRBD1; CDR3aa: CASSETGGSPNSNQPQHF; CDR3nt: TGTGCCAGCAGCGAGACAGGGGGCTCCCCCAATAGCAATCAGCCCCAGCATTTT
abundance: -; j_gene: TRBJ2-7; v_gene: TRBV29-1; d_gene: TRBD1; CDR3aa: CSVVGGSPGTGYEQYF; CDR3nt: TGCAGCGTTGTAGGTGGAAGCCCCGGGACAGGGTACGAGCAGTACTTC
abundance: once; j_gene: TRBJ2-1; v_gene: TRBV9; d_gene: -; CDR3aa: CASSVGDTVRGLYNEQFF; CDR3nt: TGTGCCAGCAGCGTAGGGGACACGGTAAGGGGTCTTTACAATGAGCAGTTCTTC
abundance: few; j_gene: TRBJ2-3; v_gene: TRBV18; d_gene: TRBD1; CDR3aa: CASSPTGGSTDTQYF; CDR3nt: TGTGCCAGCTCACCTACAGGGGGTAGCACAGATACGCAGTATTTT
abundance: -; j_gene: TRBJ1-2; v_gene: TRBV6-4; d_gene: -; CDR3aa: CASSDSGQPPYGYTF; CDR3nt: TGTGCCAGCAGTGACTCGGGGCAGCCTCCCTATGGCTACACCTTC
abundance: once; j_gene: TRBJ1-3; v_gene: TRBV5-6; d_gene: -; CDR3aa: CASSSVIGNTIYF; CDR3nt: TGTGCCAGCAGCAGCGTAATCGGAAACACCATATATTTT
abundance: -; j_gene: TRBJ1-1; v_gene: TRBV18; d_gene: TRBD1; CDR3aa: CASSQDRMNTEAFF; CDR3nt: TGTGCCAGCTCTCAGGACAGGATGAACACTGAAGCTTTCTTT
abundance: -; j_gene: TRBJ2-7; v_gene: TRBV19; d_gene: TRBD1; CDR3aa: CACSLGDRVIDEQYF; CDR3nt: TGTGCCTGTAGTTTGGGGGACAGGGTGATCGACGAGCAGTACTTC
abundance: -; j_gene: TRBJ2-1; v_gene: TRBV6-4; d_gene: TRBD2; CDR3aa: CASSDSTSGSNEQFF; CDR3nt: TGTGCCAGCAGTGACTCGACTAGCGGGAGCAATGAGCAGTTCTTC
abundance: -; j_gene: TRBJ2-3; v_gene: TRBV5-1; d_gene: TRBD2; CDR3aa: CASSLGPRLAGVSDTQYF; CDR3nt: TGCGCCAGCAGCTTGGGACCCCGACTAGCGGGGGTCTCAGATACGCAGTATTTT
abundance: -; j_gene: TRBJ2-5; v_gene: TRBV27; d_gene: -; CDR3aa: CASSPTTPGVVGQETQYF; CDR3nt: TGTGCCAGCAGTCCAACTACCCCAGGGGTGGTGGGGCAAGAGACCCAGTACTTC
abundance: -; j_gene: TRBJ2-7; v_gene: TRBV6-6; d_gene: -; CDR3aa: CASSYTRASYEQYF; CDR3nt: TGTGCCAGCAGTTACACCAGGGCCAGCTACGAGCAGTACTTC
abundance: -; j_gene: TRBJ1-4; v_gene: TRBV15; d_gene: -; CDR3aa: CATSPRGAEKLFF; CDR3nt: TGTGCCACCAGCCCCCGGGGGGCTGAAAAACTGTTTTTT